The rows below give T cell receptor beta chains drawn from one sample of a study of blood T cell repertoires in COVID-19. Profiling relied on immunoSEQ multiplex PCR, and the TCRdb table lists in-frame clones only, not all of them. The sample gives about 80,000 clones, around 78% of which show up once; approximately 15% is in the top ten. What was sequenced was peripheral blood. These TCRs come from a human donor in a cohort sampled during active COVID-19. CDR3s leave out the opening cysteine and the closing phenylalanine or tryptophan.

v_call,cdr3_aa
TRBV28,ASRAGTGGYGANVLT
TRBV2,ASRHYRESGTDTQY
TRBV18,ASSEGNYEQY
TRBV9,ASSVSGGGTDTQY
TRBV6-2/TRBV6-3,ASSGTGTGVWGQPQH
TRBV5-1,ASSSGLSYEQY
TRBV19,ASSMHSGQGVDSYGYT
TRBV2,ASKGRVGETQY
TRBV6-5,ASIGGSSGANVLT
TRBV28,ASSLPDRVDQPQH
TRBV3-1/TRBV3-2,ASSQQASGGYT